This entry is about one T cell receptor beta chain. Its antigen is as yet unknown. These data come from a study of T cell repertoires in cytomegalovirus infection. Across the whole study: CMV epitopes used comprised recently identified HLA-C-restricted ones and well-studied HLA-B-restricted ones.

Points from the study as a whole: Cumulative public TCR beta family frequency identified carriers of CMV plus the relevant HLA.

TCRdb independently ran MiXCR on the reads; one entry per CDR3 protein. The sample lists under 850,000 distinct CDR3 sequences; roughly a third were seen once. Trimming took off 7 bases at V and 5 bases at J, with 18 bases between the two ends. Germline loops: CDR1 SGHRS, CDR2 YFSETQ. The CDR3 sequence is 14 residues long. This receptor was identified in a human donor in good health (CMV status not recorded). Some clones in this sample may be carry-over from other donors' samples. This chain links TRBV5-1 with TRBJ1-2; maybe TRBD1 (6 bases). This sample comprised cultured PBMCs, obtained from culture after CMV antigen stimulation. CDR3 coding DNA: TGCGCCAGCTACGATACCGGGACAACATATGGCTACACCTTC. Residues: CASYDTGTTYGYTF.